These T cell receptor beta chains were read from a single sample in a study of cytomegalovirus exposure and HLA in healthy donors. The repertoire was sequenced with immunoSEQ multiplex PCR; TCRdb's copy has only in-frame clones and lacks some. The data show roughly 150,000 clones, roughly 70% seen once. Sequenced: PBMCs. These receptors were taken from a man aged 55 to 70 in good health and CMV-seronegative. CDR3s leave out the opening cysteine and the closing phenylalanine or tryptophan. A D gene is named only where the DNA matches it firmly.

j_call d_call v_call cdr3_length cdr3_aa
TRBJ1-1 . TRBV27 10 ATLTANTEAF
TRBJ1-2 TRBD1 TRBV25-1 12 ASSDDRRGEGYT
TRBJ2-7 TRBD1 TRBV11-3 13 ASSLGDSPLYEQY
TRBJ2-3 TRBD2 TRBV5-4 17 ASSLIGKIAGDVSDTQY
TRBJ2-3 . TRBV27 14 ASSLRRAGGTDTQY
TRBJ2-1 TRBD2 TRBV28 14 ASRHRTSGTYNEQF
TRBJ2-3 TRBD1 TRBV6-5 13 ASSSRDRETHTQY
TRBJ1-3 . TRBV27 13 ASSAGQQSGNTIY
TRBJ2-5 . TRBV19 15 ASSIERHSRSQETQY
TRBJ2-1 . TRBV7-3 11 ASSLGTSNEQF
TRBJ2-2 TRBD2 TRBV30 10 AWNGRTGELF
TRBJ2-3 TRBD2 TRBV27 14 ASSSGLAGSADTQY
TRBJ2-2 TRBD2 TRBV4-2 16 ASSQGLAGGPRTGELF
. TRBD2 TRBV10-1 13 ASSEGLAQGYEQY
TRBJ2-3 . TRBV4-1 16 ASSQDSGRTGVTDTQY
TRBJ2-1 TRBD2 TRBV7-3 11 ASSSSGGHEQF
TRBJ1-4 . TRBV7-8 14 ASSSLPGATNEKLF
TRBJ1-1 TRBD1 TRBV29-1 12 SVEDDRVATEAF
TRBJ2-1 . TRBV19 12 ASGYPGADTEQF
TRBJ2-3 TRBD2 TRBV5-1 13 ASSLAVAGTDTQY
TRBJ1-5 TRBD1 TRBV18 13 ASSRRQGSNQPQH
TRBJ2-2 . TRBV18 12 ASGRTANTGELF
TRBJ1-1 TRBD1 TRBV6-6 10 ASSTTGTGAF
TRBJ2-1 TRBD2 TRBV2 12 ASLMGLANNEQF
TRBJ1-2 TRBD1 TRBV5-8 14 ASSLGQGLWDYGYT
TRBJ2-5 . TRBV18 12 ASSPTAGGETQY
TRBJ2-3 TRBD1 TRBV5-1 15 ASSLQPPGGSTDTQY
TRBJ1-1 . TRBV11-3 12 ASSFSGDETEAF
TRBJ2-1 TRBD2 TRBV29-1 15 SVGRSGGDPSYNEQF
TRBJ2-1 TRBD2 TRBV6-1 12 ASSLAGSRNEQF
TRBJ2-7 TRBD1 TRBV5-1 13 ATRQGQGFSYEQY
TRBJ1-1 . TRBV19 11 ASSLRGNTEAF
TRBJ2-7 . TRBV4-2 13 ASSQSEGSADEQY
TRBJ2-7 TRBD1 TRBV6-5 13 ASSSAARGIREQY
TRBJ2-2 . TRBV7-2 11 ASSPQNTGELF
TRBJ2-2 TRBD2 TRBV7-3 13 ASSLGTSATGELF
TRBJ1-2 . TRBV4-2 10 ASSQDRGGYT
TRBJ1-1 . TRBV7-9 11 ASSSPRGSEAF
TRBJ1-4 . TRBV28 14 ASSYRPGATNEKLF
TRBJ2-7 . TRBV21-1 13 ASSKEAGGPYEQY
TRBJ2-7 . TRBV11-2 15 ASSLDLVWGRLDEQY
TRBJ2-7 . TRBV6-1 9 ASSEPREQY
TRBJ1-2 . TRBV5-5 11 ASSQGYSYGYT
TRBJ1-2 . TRBV5-1 12 ASSLNFDLYGYT
TRBJ2-1 TRBD1 TRBV5-1 12 ASSLDRGLYEQF
TRBJ2-7 TRBD1 TRBV27 11 ASSLQQGYEQY
TRBJ1-2 TRBD1 TRBV30 11 AWSPDRDYGYT
TRBJ2-7 . TRBV28 13 ASSPENLEIYEQY
TRBJ2-3 TRBD2 TRBV25-1 13 ASSLAGGQTDTQY
TRBJ2-7 TRBD2 TRBV5-4 15 ASSQGLAGVGTYEQY
TRBJ2-3 . TRBV4-1 14 ASSQVGQSLTDTQY
TRBJ2-1 TRBD1 TRBV29-1 12 SVGDSSTYNEQF
TRBJ2-7 TRBD1 TRBV28 15 ASTSRDRGEWGYEQY
TRBJ2-7 TRBD1 TRBV5-1 11 ASSMGQGGEQY
. . TRBV6-5 10 ASNSGEGEQY
TRBJ2-2 . TRBV6-1 11 ASEETNTGELF
TRBJ2-7 . TRBV11-2 14 ASSLVSHTQGDEQY
TRBJ1-4 TRBD1 TRBV6-5 10 ASGTANEKLF